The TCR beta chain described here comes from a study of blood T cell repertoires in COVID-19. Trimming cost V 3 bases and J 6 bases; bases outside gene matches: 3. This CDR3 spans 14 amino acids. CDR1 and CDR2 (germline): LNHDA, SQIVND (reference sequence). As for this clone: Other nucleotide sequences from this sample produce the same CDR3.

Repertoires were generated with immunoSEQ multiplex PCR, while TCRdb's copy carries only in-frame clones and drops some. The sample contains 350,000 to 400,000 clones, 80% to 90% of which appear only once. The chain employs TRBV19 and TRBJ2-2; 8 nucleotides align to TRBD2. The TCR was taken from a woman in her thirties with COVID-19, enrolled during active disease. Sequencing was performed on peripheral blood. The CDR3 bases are TGTGCCAGTAGTATCCTAGCGGGTCCCGGGGAGCTGTTTTTT. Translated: CASSILAGPGELFF.